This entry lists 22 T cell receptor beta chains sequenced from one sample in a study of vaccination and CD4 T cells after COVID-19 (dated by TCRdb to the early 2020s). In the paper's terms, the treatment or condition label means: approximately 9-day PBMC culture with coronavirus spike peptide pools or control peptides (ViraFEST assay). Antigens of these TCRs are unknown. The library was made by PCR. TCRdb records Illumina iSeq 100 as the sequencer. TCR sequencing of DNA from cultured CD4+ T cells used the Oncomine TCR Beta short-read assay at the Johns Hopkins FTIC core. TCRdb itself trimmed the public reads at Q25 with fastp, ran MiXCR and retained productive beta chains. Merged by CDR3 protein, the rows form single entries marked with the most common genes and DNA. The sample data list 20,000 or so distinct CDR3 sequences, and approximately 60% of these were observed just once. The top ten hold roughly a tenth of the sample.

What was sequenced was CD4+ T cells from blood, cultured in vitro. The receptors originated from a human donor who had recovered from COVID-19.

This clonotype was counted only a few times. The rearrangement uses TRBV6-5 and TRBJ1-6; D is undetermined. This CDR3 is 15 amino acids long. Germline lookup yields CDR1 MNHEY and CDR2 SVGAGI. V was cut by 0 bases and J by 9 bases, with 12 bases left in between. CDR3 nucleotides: TGTGCCAGCAGTTACTCGAAGCGGGGTAGTTCACCCCTCCACTTT. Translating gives CASSYSKRGSSPLHF.

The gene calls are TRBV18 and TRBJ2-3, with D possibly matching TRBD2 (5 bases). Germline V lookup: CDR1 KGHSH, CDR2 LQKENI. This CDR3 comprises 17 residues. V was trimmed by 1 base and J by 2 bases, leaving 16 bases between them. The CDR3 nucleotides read TGTGCCAGCTCACCACGGAAGGCCGGGGTATACACAGATACGCAGTATTTT. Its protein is CASSPRKAGVYTDTQYF.

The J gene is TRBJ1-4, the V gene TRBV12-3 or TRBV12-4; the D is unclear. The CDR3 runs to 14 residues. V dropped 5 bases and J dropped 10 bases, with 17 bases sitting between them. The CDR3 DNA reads TGTGCCAGCAGTACACCGAAGCGGGGTGGAAAACTGTTTTTT. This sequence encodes CASSTPKRGGKLFF.

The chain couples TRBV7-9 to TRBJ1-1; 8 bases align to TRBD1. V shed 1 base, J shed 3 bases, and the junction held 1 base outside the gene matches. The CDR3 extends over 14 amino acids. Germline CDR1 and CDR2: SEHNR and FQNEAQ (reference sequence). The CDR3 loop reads CASSLGTGYTEAFF. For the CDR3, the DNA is TGTGCCAGCAGCTTAGGGACAGGGTACACTGAAGCTTTCTTT.

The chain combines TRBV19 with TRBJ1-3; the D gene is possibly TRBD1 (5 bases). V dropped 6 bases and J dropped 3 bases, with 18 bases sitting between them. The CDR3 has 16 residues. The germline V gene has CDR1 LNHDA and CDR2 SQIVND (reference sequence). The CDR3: CASSPWRGLGGNTIYF. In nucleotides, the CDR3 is TGTGCCAGTAGCCCTTGGAGGGGACTAGGTGGAAACACCATATATTTT.

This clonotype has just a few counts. The CDR3 coding sequence is TGCAGCGTTGAAGGTGGACAGGGGGCGAGGGAGCAGTACTTC. Residues: CSVEGGQGAREQYF. The V and J genes are TRBV29-1 and TRBJ2-7; TRBD1 aligns across 11 bases. The CDR3 extends over 14 amino acids. Trimming cost V 1 base and J 7 bases; bases outside gene matches: 6. Germline assignment: CDR1 SQVTM and CDR2 ANQGSEA.

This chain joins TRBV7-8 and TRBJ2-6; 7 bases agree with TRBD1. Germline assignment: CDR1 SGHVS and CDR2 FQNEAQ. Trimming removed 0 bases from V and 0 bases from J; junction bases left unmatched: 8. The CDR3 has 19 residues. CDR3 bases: TGTGCCAGCAGCTTAGCTAAGAGGGACAGACTCTCTGGGGCCAACGTCCTGACTTTC. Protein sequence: CASSLAKRDRLSGANVLTF.

CDR3 amino acids: CASSYGQTMNTEAFF. CDR3 nucleotide sequence: TGTGCCAGCAGTTACGGGCAGACAATGAACACTGAAGCTTTCTTT. V is TRBV6-5 and J is TRBJ1-1; unclear D gene. Germline CDR1 MNHEY, CDR2 SVGAGI. V gave up 2 bases and J gave up 0 bases, with 10 bases separating them. The CDR3 is made up of 15 amino acids.

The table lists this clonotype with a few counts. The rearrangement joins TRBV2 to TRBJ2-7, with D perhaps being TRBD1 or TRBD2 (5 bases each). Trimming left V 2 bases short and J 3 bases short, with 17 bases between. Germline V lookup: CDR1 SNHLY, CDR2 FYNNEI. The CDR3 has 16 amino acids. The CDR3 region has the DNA TGTGCCAGCAGTGAATCGGGGCCCCGAACTGACTACGAGCAGTACTTC. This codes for CASSESGPRTDYEQYF.

CDR3 coding DNA: TGTGCCAGCAGCCCCAAATGGGACCATGGCTACACCTTC. This gives the protein CASSPKWDHGYTF. The genes are TRBV11-3 and TRBJ1-2; D is possibly TRBD1 (5 bases). CDR3 length: 13 amino acids. Germline assignment: CDR1 SGHNT and CDR2 YENEEA. Deletions cut 5 bases from V and 6 bases from J, with 13 bases between.

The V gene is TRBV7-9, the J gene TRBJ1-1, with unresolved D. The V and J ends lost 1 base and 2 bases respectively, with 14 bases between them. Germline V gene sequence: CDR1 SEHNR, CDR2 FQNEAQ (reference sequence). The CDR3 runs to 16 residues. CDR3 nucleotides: TGTGCCAGCAGCTTAGGGGTCGCTGAAGAAAACACTGAAGCTTTCTTT. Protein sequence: CASSLGVAEENTEAFF.

The CDR3 DNA reads TGTGCCAGCCAGTCAGGGGCCGCGAACGAGCAGTACTTC. It is translated as CASQSGAANEQYF. The rearrangement links TRBV7-2 to TRBJ2-7; maybe TRBD1 (6 bases). V lost 8 bases to trimming and J lost 5 bases, with 16 bases between them. CDR3 length: 13 residues. Per germline, CDR1 SGHTA and CDR2 FQGNSA.

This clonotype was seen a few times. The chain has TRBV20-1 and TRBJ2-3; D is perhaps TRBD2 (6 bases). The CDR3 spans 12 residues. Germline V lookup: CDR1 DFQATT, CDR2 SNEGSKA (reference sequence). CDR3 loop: CSGYRESVTQYF. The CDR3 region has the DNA TGCAGCGGATACCGGGAGTCCGTTACGCAGTATTTT.

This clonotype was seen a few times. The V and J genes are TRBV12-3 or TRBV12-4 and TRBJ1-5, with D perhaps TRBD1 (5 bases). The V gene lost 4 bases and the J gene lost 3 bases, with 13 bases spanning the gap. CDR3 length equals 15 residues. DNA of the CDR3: TGTGCCAGCAGTTCGGACATAAGGCCCAATCAGCCCCAGCATTTT. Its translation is CASSSDIRPNQPQHF.

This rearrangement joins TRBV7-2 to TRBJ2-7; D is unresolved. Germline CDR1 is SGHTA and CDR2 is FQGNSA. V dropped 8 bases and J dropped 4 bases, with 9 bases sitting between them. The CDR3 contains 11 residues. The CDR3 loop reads CASGVVYEQYF. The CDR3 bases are TGTGCCAGCGGGGTAGTTTACGAGCAGTACTTC.

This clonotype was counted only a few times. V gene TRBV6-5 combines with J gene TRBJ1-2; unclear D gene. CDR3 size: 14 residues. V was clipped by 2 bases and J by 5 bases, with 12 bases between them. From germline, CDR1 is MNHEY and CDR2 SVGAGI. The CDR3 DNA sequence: TGTGCCAGCAGTTACGGCGCCCAGCCTTATGGCTACACCTTC. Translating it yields CASSYGAQPYGYTF.

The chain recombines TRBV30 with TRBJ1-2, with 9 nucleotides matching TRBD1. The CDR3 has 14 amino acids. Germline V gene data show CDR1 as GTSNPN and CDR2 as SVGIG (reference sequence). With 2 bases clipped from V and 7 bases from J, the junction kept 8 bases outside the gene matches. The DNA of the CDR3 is TGTGCCTGGAGTCCGGACAGGGGTATTGGTGGCTACACCTTC. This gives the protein CAWSPDRGIGGYTF.

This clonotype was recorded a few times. CDR3 amino acids: CASSLRGNQPQHF. The CDR3 DNA reads TGTGCCAGCAGCTTAAGAGGGAATCAGCCCCAGCATTTT. V gene TRBV7-2 combines with J gene TRBJ1-5, with D uncertain. The CDR3 runs to 13 residues. The V and J ends lost 2 bases and 4 bases respectively, with 6 bases between them. The germline gives CDR1 SGHTA, CDR2 FQGNSA.

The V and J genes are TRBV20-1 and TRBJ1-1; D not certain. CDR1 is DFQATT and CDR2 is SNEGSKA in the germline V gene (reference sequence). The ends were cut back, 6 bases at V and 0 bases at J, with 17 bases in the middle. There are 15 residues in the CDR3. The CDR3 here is CSAPGNTAMNTEAFF. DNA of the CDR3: TGCAGTGCCCCCGGCAATACAGCGATGAACACTGAAGCTTTCTTT.

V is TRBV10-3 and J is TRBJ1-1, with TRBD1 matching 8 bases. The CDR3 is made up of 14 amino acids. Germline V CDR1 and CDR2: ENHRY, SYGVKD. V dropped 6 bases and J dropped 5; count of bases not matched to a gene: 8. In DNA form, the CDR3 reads TGTGCCATCAGAGAGACAGGGGATTGGACTGAAGCTTTCTTT. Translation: CAIRETGDWTEAFF.

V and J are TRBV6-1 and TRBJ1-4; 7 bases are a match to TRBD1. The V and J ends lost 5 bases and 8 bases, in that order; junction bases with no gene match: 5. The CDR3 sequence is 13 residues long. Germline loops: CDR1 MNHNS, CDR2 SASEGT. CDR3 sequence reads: CASSLTGREKLFF. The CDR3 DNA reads TGTGCCAGCAGTCTGACAGGGAGGGAAAAACTGTTTTTT.

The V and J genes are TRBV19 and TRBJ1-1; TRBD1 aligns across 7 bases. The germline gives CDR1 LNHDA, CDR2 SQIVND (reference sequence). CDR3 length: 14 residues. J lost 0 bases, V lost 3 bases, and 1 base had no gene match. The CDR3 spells CASSIGTVNTEAFF. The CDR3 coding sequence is TGTGCCAGTAGTATCGGGACAGTGAACACTGAAGCTTTCTTT.